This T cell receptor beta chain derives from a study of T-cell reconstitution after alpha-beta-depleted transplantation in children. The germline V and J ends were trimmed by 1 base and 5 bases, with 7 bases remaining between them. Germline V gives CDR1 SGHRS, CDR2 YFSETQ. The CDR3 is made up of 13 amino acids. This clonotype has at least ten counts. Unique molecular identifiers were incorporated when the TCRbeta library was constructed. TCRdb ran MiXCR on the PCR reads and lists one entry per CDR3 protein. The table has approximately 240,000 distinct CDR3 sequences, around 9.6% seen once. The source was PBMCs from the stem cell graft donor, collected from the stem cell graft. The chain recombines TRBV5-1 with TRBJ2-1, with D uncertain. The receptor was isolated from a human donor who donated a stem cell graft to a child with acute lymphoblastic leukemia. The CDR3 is CASSLNSNNEQFF. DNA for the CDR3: TGCGCCAGCAGCTTGAACAGCAACAATGAGCAGTTCTTC.